This TCR beta chain was identified during a study of T cells in Graves' hyperthyroidism and ophthalmopathy. The CDR3 is 14 residues long. Trimming took 0 bases from V and 4 from J; bases not matched to a gene: 5. Per germline, CDR1 DFQATT and CDR2 SNEGSKA (reference sequence). Participants, patients aged 18 to 65, had newly diagnosed hyperthyroidism with a duration under 2 months. This clonotype has a count of ten or more. Amplified TCR beta CDR3 regions derived from RNA transcripts. The primer set for the first-round RT-PCR of the TCR CDR3 was HTBI. TCRdb re-called the multiplex PCR reads through MiXCR, storing one row per CDR3 protein. The repertoire consists of under 400,000 distinct CDR3 sequences, with just under 25% occurring once and the leading ten covering around 79%.

This TCR derives from a man aged 45-60 years with Graves' hyperthyroidism. Sequencing was done on a sample of blood. The chain is built from TRBV20-1 and TRBJ2-7; TRBD1 agrees at 8 bases. The CDR3 DNA follows: TGCAGTGCTAGAGAAAAAGACAGGGGATACGAGCAGTACTTC. Translation: CSAREKDRGYEQYF.